Listed here are 15 T cell receptor beta chains from one sample, sequenced in a study of cytomegalovirus exposure and HLA in healthy donors. The PCR employed 60 Vbeta primers together with 13 Jbeta primers. The assay was immunoSEQ multiplex PCR, and TCRdb's table has in-frame clones only and misses some. The sample lists 200,000 to 250,000 clones, approximately 82% occurring once. Input material: PBMCs. Receptors originate from a male donor in good health and CMV-seronegative.

This chain connects TRBV6-1 to TRBJ2-1; 9 bases match TRBD2. The J segment lost 8 bases and the V segment lost 2 bases, leaving 7 bases of the junction unmatched. The CDR3 contains 15 residues. The germline V gene encodes CDR1 MNHNS and CDR2 SASEGT. In nucleotides, the CDR3 is TGTGCCAGCAGTGAAAATCCCTTAGCGGGAGATGAGCAGTTCTTC. Amino acids: CASSENPLAGDEQFF.

Here the CDR3 reads CATQIGGTEDQYF. The CDR3 DNA follows: TGTGCCACCCAAATAGGGGGGACAGAGGACCAGTACTTC. V is TRBV19 and J is TRBJ2-5; D is perhaps TRBD1 (7 bases). The V end lost 10 bases, the J end lost 10 bases, and 22 bases lay between the germline ends. Germline assignment: CDR1 LNHDA and CDR2 SQIVND (reference sequence). This CDR3 has 13 amino acids.

This sequence joins TRBV7-6 and TRBJ2-7; TRBD1 matches at 7 bases. CDR3 size: 13 residues. Germline CDR1 SGHVS, CDR2 FNYEAQ. After removal of 2 bases from V and 3 bases from J, the junction contained 1 base not matched to a gene. The DNA for the CDR3 is TGTGCCAGCAGCTTAAACAGGGGCTACGAGCAGTACTTC. As protein: CASSLNRGYEQYF.

V usage is TRBV9 and J usage is TRBJ2-1, with TRBD2 matching 15 bases. The trim removed 4 bases at V and 10 bases at J, leaving 9 bases unmatched. Germline V lookup: CDR1 SGDLS, CDR2 YYNGEE. The CDR3 covers 16 residues. CDR3 amino acids: CASSPRTSGRAGEQFF. Written as DNA, the CDR3 is TGTGCCAGCAGCCCCCGGACTAGCGGGAGGGCGGGAGAGCAGTTCTTC.

The rearrangement joins TRBV7-6 to TRBJ2-1; 7 bases are a match to TRBD2. V lost 8 bases to trimming and J lost 6 bases; unmatched junction nucleotides: 7. Germline CDR1 reads SGHVS; CDR2 reads FNYEAQ. This CDR3 has 13 residues. The CDR3 DNA follows: TGTGCCAGCGCCCTAGCGGAGATCAATGAGCAGTTCTTC. The encoded protein is CASALAEINEQFF. The whole variable domain, remainder taken from reference TRBV7-6 and TRBJ2-1, is GAGVSQSPRYKVTKRGQDVALRCDPISGHVSLYWYRQALGQGPEFLTYFNYEAQQDKSGLPNDRFSAERPEGSISTLTIQRTEQRDSAMYRCASALAEINEQFFGPGTRLTVL.

The genes are TRBV6-5 and TRBJ2-7, with TRBD2 matching 7 bases. After removal of 5 bases from V and 5 bases from J, the junction contained 12 bases not matched to a gene. The CDR3 has 15 amino acids. Germline CDR1 MNHEY, CDR2 SVGAGI. The CDR3 coding sequence is TGTGCCAGCAGTCGCGGACTAGGGAGGTCCCACGAGCAGTACTTC. Translated, it gives CASSRGLGRSHEQYF.

This chain uses TRBV11-2 with TRBJ2-7, with a tentative D call TRBD1 (7 bases). The CDR3 runs to 17 residues. The germline CDR1 and CDR2 sequences are SGHAT and FQNNGV. Trimming stripped 7 bases from V and 2 bases from J, with 24 bases between. For the CDR3, the DNA is TGTGCCAGCATCCTAACCCCCTCCGCGGGGACAGCCTACGAGCAGTACTTC. Amino acid sequence: CASILTPSAGTAYEQYF.

The gene calls are TRBV28 and TRBJ2-7; TRBD1 agrees at 7 bases. The CDR3 has 12 residues. V trimming: 8 bases; J trimming: 3 bases; junction bases outside the gene matches: 4. Germline CDR1 reads MDHEN; CDR2 reads SYDVKM. CDR3 DNA sequence: TGTGCCAGCGGGGACAGCCTCTACGAGCAGTACTTC. Translating it yields CASGDSLYEQYF.

This clone was counted once. J is TRBJ2-3 and V is TRBV28; D remains unclear. CDR1 is MDHEN, CDR2 SYDVKM, per germline. Trimming took off 10 bases at V and 0 bases at J, with 5 bases between the two ends. The CDR3 is made up of 11 amino acids. CDR3 sequence reads: CATQSTDTQYF. In nucleotides, the CDR3 is TGTGCCACCCAGAGCACAGATACGCAGTATTTT. The variable domain in full, completed from reference TRBV28 and TRBJ2-3, reads DVKVTQSSRYLVKRTGEKVFLECVQDMDHENMFWYRQDPGLGLRLIYFSYDVKMKEKGDIPEGYSVSREKKERFSLILESASTNQTSMYLCATQSTDTQYFGPGTRLTVL.

V gene TRBV5-1 combines with J gene TRBJ2-5; D ambiguous. Matching the DNA end better, TRBJ2-7 makes the J call doubtful. CDR1 and CDR2 from the germline V gene are SGHRS and YFSETQ. The CDR3 is made up of 14 amino acids. This CDR3 is CASSLGAQNHEQYF. CDR3 sequence (DNA): TGCGCCAGCAGCTTGGGTGCACAGAACCACGAGCAGTACTTC.

The rearrangement joins TRBV29-1 to TRBJ1-5; no reliable D call. CDR3 length: 13 residues. In germline, CDR1 is SQVTM, CDR2 ANQGSEA. With 6 bases removed from V and 8 bases from J, the gap between germline ends came to 17 bases. CDR3 bases: TGCAGCGTCACCGGGCCGGGGTTTGAGCCCCAGCATTTT. Encoded protein: CSVTGPGFEPQHF.

This chain uses TRBV27 with TRBJ2-2, with 7 nucleotides matching TRBD2. The V and J ends lost 4 bases and 2 bases, in that order; junction bases with no gene match: 16. Germline assignment: CDR1 MNHEY and CDR2 SMNVEV (reference sequence). The CDR3 runs 19 residues. The CDR3 sequence is CASSSGLAEMRKNTGELFF. CDR3 sequence (DNA): TGTGCCAGCAGTTCTGGTCTAGCGGAGATGAGAAAAAACACCGGGGAGCTGTTTTTT.

This clone has a handful of counts. The rearrangement joins TRBV5-6 to TRBJ1-4; D gene ambiguous. CDR1 and CDR2 (germline): SGHDT, YYEEEE. V lost 2 bases, J lost 0 bases, and 5 bases lay in between. This CDR3 is 14 amino acids long. The CDR3 is CASSFGATNEKLFF. The CDR3 DNA reads as TGTGCCAGCAGCTTCGGGGCAACTAATGAAAAACTGTTTTTT.

V is TRBV6-1 and J is TRBJ1-5; D is unclear. V was clipped by 7 bases and J by 1 base, with 14 bases between them. Germline V gene data show CDR1 as MNHNS and CDR2 as SASEGT. The CDR3 covers 15 residues. The CDR3 loop reads CASTEGGVSNQPQHF. In DNA form, the CDR3 reads TGTGCCAGCACCGAAGGCGGGGTAAGCAATCAGCCCCAGCATTTT.

This clone was found a few times. V and J are TRBV5-6 and TRBJ1-1; 11 bases line up with TRBD1. This CDR3 is built from 16 residues. Per the germline V gene, CDR1 is SGHDT and CDR2 is YYEEEE. Germline trimming cut 4 bases from V and 5 bases from J; bases unmatched to any gene: 10. CDR3: CASSLDRGRAWTEAFF. The CDR3 DNA reads TGTGCCAGCAGCCTGGACAGGGGGCGGGCGTGGACTGAAGCTTTCTTT.